The 25 T cell receptor beta chains below all came from one sample that was sequenced in a study of blood T cell repertoires in COVID-19. Profiled with immunoSEQ multiplex PCR; TCRdb holds only in-frame clones, not every one. Among 15,000 to 20,000 clones listed, more than 75% were seen once. Sequencing input: peripheral blood. All receptors come from a human donor with active COVID-19. The donor label of this sample is uncertain.

This sequence joins TRBV7-8 and TRBJ1-5; D is uncertain. Between the trimmed V and J ends, which lost 5 bases and 7 bases, there was a span of 12 bases. Germline V gene lookup returns CDR1 SGHVS and CDR2 FQNEAQ. The CDR3 has 13 residues. The DNA for the CDR3 is TGTGCCAGCAGCCCAACGGGTAACCAGCCCCAGCATTTT. Protein: CASSPTGNQPQHF.

The V gene is TRBV6-1, the J gene TRBJ1-2; TRBD1 is a possible D gene (5 bases). The CDR3 has 17 residues. The germline V gene encodes CDR1 MNHNS and CDR2 SASEGT. Trimming took off 4 bases at V and 1 base at J, with 19 bases between the two ends. CDR3 amino acids: CASSGSTQGLGNYGYTF. CDR3 sequence (DNA): TGTGCCAGCAGTGGAAGTACCCAGGGTTTGGGTAACTATGGCTACACCTTC.

The chain couples TRBV6-5 to TRBJ1-2; 10 bases fit TRBD1. Germline V lookup: CDR1 MNHEY, CDR2 SVGAGI. The CDR3 is 13 residues long. With 7 bases clipped from V and 8 bases from J, the junction kept 7 bases outside the gene matches. CDR3 nucleotides: TGTGCCAGCAACCCGACAGGGGGCGCAGGCTACACCTTC. Its protein product is CASNPTGGAGYTF.

V is TRBV9 and J is TRBJ2-7, with D possibly being TRBD1 (6 bases). The V end lost 0 bases, the J end lost 9 bases, and 22 bases lay between the germline ends. CDR1 is SGDLS and CDR2 is YYNGEE in the germline V gene. The CDR3 extends over 16 amino acids. The CDR3 DNA sequence: TGTGCCAGCAGCGTAGACGCAGGGGATGTTTCTGTAGGGCAGTACTTC. Translated, it gives CASSVDAGDVSVGQYF. The variable domain in full, completed from reference TRBV9 and TRBJ2-7, reads DSGVTQTPKHLITATGQRVTLRCSPRSGDLSVYWYQQSLDQGLQFLIQYYNGEERAKGNILERFSAQQFPDLHSELNLSSLELGDSALYFCASSVDAGDVSVGQYFGPGTRLTVT.

The chain has TRBV4-2 and TRBJ2-1; 8 positions agree with TRBD1. V lost 0 bases and J lost 3; bases outside the gene matches: 1. Germline V lookup: CDR1 LGHNA, CDR2 YNFKEQ. CDR3 size: 15 residues. The CDR3 protein is CASSQEGTGYNEQFF. CDR3 in DNA: TGTGCCAGCAGCCAAGAAGGGACAGGCTACAATGAGCAGTTCTTC.

The gene calls are TRBV2 and TRBJ2-7; D perhaps matches TRBD1 (6 bases). Trimming took 2 bases from V and 3 from J, leaving 17 bases between them. Germline CDR1 and CDR2: SNHLY and FYNNEI. The CDR3 is 16 residues long. CDR3 sequence reads: CASSESLTRGNYEQYF. CDR3 DNA sequence: TGTGCCAGCAGTGAATCATTAACTAGGGGGAACTACGAGCAGTACTTC.

The CDR3 here is CASAETGRNYEQYF. DNA of the CDR3: TGTGCCAGTGCGGAGACAGGGAGGAACTACGAGCAGTACTTC. This chain uses TRBV19 with TRBJ2-7; maybe TRBD1 (7 bases). V lost 8 bases and J lost 3, with 17 bases in between. The V gene's germline CDR1 is LNHDA and CDR2 SQIVND (reference sequence). The CDR3 loop spans 14 amino acids. Complete variable domain (other parts from reference TRBV19 and TRBJ2-7): DGGITQSPKYLFRKEGQNVTLSCEQNLNHDAMYWYRQDPGQGLRLIYYSQIVNDFQKGDIAEGYSVSREKKESFPLTVTSAQKNPTAFYLCASAETGRNYEQYFGPGTRLTVT.

CDR3 amino acids: CASSLQNYNSPLHF. The DNA for the CDR3 is TGTGCCAGCAGCCTACAGAACTATAATTCACCCCTCCACTTT. This chain uses TRBV7-2 with TRBJ1-6; D call uncertain. V was trimmed by 5 bases and J by 3 bases, leaving 8 bases between them. From germline, CDR1 is SGHTA and CDR2 FQGNSA. The CDR3 is 14 amino acids.

The V gene is TRBV3-1 (or the pseudogene TRBV3-2), the J gene TRBJ2-3; 7 bases map to TRBD2. CDR1 is LGHDT, CDR2 YNNKEL, per germline (reference sequence). There are 16 residues in the CDR3. J lost 2 bases, V lost 2 bases, and 7 bases had no gene match. The CDR3 bases are TGTGCCAGCAGCCAATGGGGGAGCGGGACCACAGATACGCAGTATTTT. This gives the protein CASSQWGSGTTDTQYF.

This chain links TRBV7-9 with TRBJ1-5; D is ambiguous. The V gene's germline CDR1 is SEHNR and CDR2 FQNEAQ (reference sequence). The CDR3 is made up of 13 amino acids. Trimming stripped 5 bases from V and 6 bases from J, with 11 bases between. The CDR3 nucleotides are TGTGCCAGCAGCCACGGGTTGGGTCAGCCCCAGCATTTT. Its protein product is CASSHGLGQPQHF.

This clone was counted a few times. The chain links TRBV19 to TRBJ2-1, with D perhaps matching TRBD1 (6 bases). V lost 6 bases and J lost 7, with 22 bases in between. Germline CDR1 reads LNHDA; CDR2 reads SQIVND (reference sequence). The CDR3 has 16 residues. CDR3 sequence reads: CASSSDRHLSGNEQFF. In nucleotides, the CDR3 is TGTGCCAGTAGCTCCGACAGGCACCTGAGTGGGAATGAGCAGTTCTTC.

The rearrangement uses TRBV19 and TRBJ1-1, with 10 positions matching TRBD1. Germline V gives CDR1 LNHDA, CDR2 SQIVND (reference sequence). V gave up 5 bases and J gave up 11 bases; unmatched junction bases: 14. CDR3 length equals 15 residues. The CDR3 coding sequence is TGTGCCAGTAGTCCACGACAGGGGGCGGAACTAGGGGCTTTCTTT. Translation gives CASSPRQGAELGAFF.

This clone was observed a single time. DNA of the CDR3: TGTGCCAGCAGCTCGACTAGCGTCCTGACCGGGCCCCAGTACTTC. Its protein is CASSSTSVLTGPQYF. The rearrangement joins TRBV2 to TRBJ2-5; 8 positions agree with TRBD2. The CDR3 runs 15 residues. The junction had 15 bases not matched to a gene; V was cut back by 6 bases and J by 9 bases. From germline, CDR1 is SNHLY and CDR2 FYNNEI.

The sample holds one count of this clone. The rearrangement links TRBV5-6 to TRBJ2-3; 7 bases line up with TRBD1. The CDR3 length is 16 residues. V shed 3 bases and J 6 bases; nucleotides not matched to a gene: 13. The germline gives CDR1 SGHDT, CDR2 YYEEEE. Here the CDR3 DNA reads TGTGCCAGCAGCTCGGGACAGAACAATATCGTTGATACGCAGTATTTT. It specifies CASSSGQNNIVDTQYF.

V usage is TRBV6-6 and J usage is TRBJ1-1, with unresolved D. V was trimmed by 2 bases and J by 1 base, leaving 5 bases between them. The CDR3 length is 13 residues. CDR1 and CDR2 from the germline V gene are MNHNY and SVGAGI (reference sequence). CDR3 region: CASSYGRNTEAFF. For the CDR3, the DNA is TGTGCCAGCAGTTACGGCAGGAACACTGAAGCTTTCTTT.

CDR3 coding DNA: TGTGCCAGCAGTTACTTGGCGGGGGCCATCACAGATACGCAGTATTTT. Residues: CASSYLAGAITDTQYF. The chain is built from TRBV6-2 or TRBV6-3 and TRBJ2-3, with a tentative D call TRBD2 (7 bases). The germline V gene has CDR1 MNHEY and CDR2 SVGEGT. The CDR3 extends over 16 amino acids. V lost 1 base, J lost 2 bases, and 13 bases lay in between.

The chain links TRBV5-1 to TRBJ1-1; no firm D call. Germline V gene lookup returns CDR1 SGHRS and CDR2 YFSETQ. There are 14 residues in the CDR3. Trimming pared 4 bases from V and 4 bases from J, leaving 14 bases between. The CDR3 spells CASSPPLRSTEAFF. The DNA of the CDR3 is TGCGCCAGCAGCCCTCCGTTGCGGAGCACTGAAGCTTTCTTT.

This rearrangement joins TRBV6-6 to TRBJ2-5; 9 bases map to TRBD2. Germline lookup yields CDR1 MNHNY and CDR2 SVGAGI (reference sequence). The CDR3 sequence is 15 residues long. With 0 bases clipped from V and 1 base from J, the junction kept 0 bases outside the gene matches. CDR3 DNA sequence: TGTGCCAGCAGTTACTCGGGACTAGCCCAAGAGACCCAGTACTTC. It codes for CASSYSGLAQETQYF.

The rearrangement joins TRBV5-4 to TRBJ2-7; TRBD1 matches 9 bases. Unmatched junction bases numbered 5, after V lost 3 bases and J lost 1 base. CDR1 and CDR2 from the germline V gene are SGHNT and YYREEE (reference sequence). The CDR3 has 15 amino acids. CDR3 amino acids: CASSYPGQGSYEQYF. The CDR3 DNA reads TGTGCCAGCAGCTACCCGGGACAGGGTTCCTACGAGCAGTACTTC.

The rearrangement links TRBV29-1 to TRBJ1-4; D is unresolved. Germline assignment: CDR1 SQVTM and CDR2 ANQGSEA. V was clipped by 2 bases and J by 8 bases, with 15 bases between them. CDR3 length: 14 residues. The DNA of the CDR3 is TGCAGCGTTGAAAGGCCTGGGCATGGAGAAAAACTGTTTTTT. This encodes CSVERPGHGEKLFF.

This chain connects TRBV7-2 to TRBJ2-2; D is undetermined. Between the trimmed V and J ends, which lost 2 bases and 1 base, there was a span of 8 bases. The CDR3 loop spans 15 amino acids. The germline V gene has CDR1 SGHTA and CDR2 FQGNSA. The DNA of the CDR3 is TGTGCCAGCAGCTTATCCCCAGGGAACACCGGGGAGCTGTTTTTT. Translated, it gives CASSLSPGNTGELFF. The variable domain in full, with the rest retrieved from reference TRBV7-2 and TRBJ2-2, is GAGVSQSPSNKVTEKGKDVELRCDPISGHTALYWYRQSLGQGLEFLIYFQGNSAPDKSGLPSDRFSAERTGGSVSTLTIQRTQQEDSAVYLCASSLSPGNTGELFFGEGSRLTVL.

The CDR3 reads CASVGGPQETQYF. CDR3 sequence (DNA): TGTGCCAGCGTGGGGGGACCACAAGAGACCCAGTACTTC. V and J are TRBV7-9 and TRBJ2-5; the D gene is possibly TRBD2 (6 bases). Germline V gene sequence: CDR1 SEHNR, CDR2 FQNEAQ (reference sequence). V dropped 8 bases and J dropped 2 bases, with 12 bases sitting between them. The CDR3 contains 13 residues.

The rearrangement joins TRBV7-2 to TRBJ1-3; D is undetermined. Trimming shortened V by 5 bases and J by 3 bases, and 5 bases separated the two germline ends. CDR3 length equals 12 residues. Germline CDR1 is SGHTA and CDR2 is FQGNSA. The CDR3 DNA follows: TGTGCCAGCAGCCTCGGTGGAAACACCATATATTTT. Protein product: CASSLGGNTIYF.

This clone was picked up one time. The chain uses TRBV6-5 and TRBJ2-7; 10 positions agree with TRBD1. Germline V gene lookup returns CDR1 MNHEY and CDR2 SVGAGI. The CDR3 loop spans 14 amino acids. V dropped 7 bases and J dropped 5; count of bases not matched to a gene: 8. The CDR3 sequence: CASTRDRGMDEQYF. In nucleotides, the CDR3 is TGTGCCAGCACCCGGGACAGGGGAATGGACGAGCAGTACTTC.

The rearrangement uses TRBV5-1 and TRBJ2-2; D not certain. The ends were cut back, 2 bases at V and 5 bases at J, with 7 bases in the middle. Germline-derived CDR1 and CDR2 are SGHRS and YFSETQ. The CDR3 loop spans 13 amino acids. The CDR3 loop is CASSFRQTGELFF. As DNA, the CDR3 is TGCGCCAGCAGCTTCAGGCAGACCGGGGAGCTGTTTTTT.